These 10 T cell receptor beta chains were all obtained from the same sample, sequenced in a study of blood T cells in healthy people across ages. PCR was performed a second time for about 7 to 12 cycles using a sample-barcoded 5' primer and a J-beta primer mix. In TCRdb, the 5' RACE reads were re-called with MiXCR into one record per CDR3 protein. The repertoire holds 1.8 million or so distinct CDR3 sequences, more than 35% seen once, with 20% to 25% in the top ten. The source material was blood. The receptors originated from a human donor in good health.

V is TRBV2 and J is TRBJ2-1; D is possibly TRBD1 (6 bases). CDR3 size: 13 residues. The V end was cut by 6 bases, the J end by 8 bases, with 14 bases between. Germline V CDR1 and CDR2: SNHLY, FYNNEI. CDR3 sequence reads: CASSPGAAYEQFF. In DNA, the CDR3 is TGTGCCAGCAGCCCAGGGGCGGCGTATGAGCAGTTCTTC.

V gene TRBV12-3 or TRBV12-4 combines with J gene TRBJ1-6; D not resolved. Trimming pared 1 base from V and 8 bases from J, leaving 9 bases between. The CDR3 spans 14 residues. This chain's CDR3 is CASSLVGRDSPLHF. CDR3 nucleotide sequence: TGTGCCAGCAGTTTAGTCGGGCGGGATTCACCCCTCCACTTT.

This clonotype came up a few times. The V and J genes are TRBV12-3 or TRBV12-4 and TRBJ2-1; 14 nucleotides agree with TRBD2. CDR3 length equals 14 residues. V lost 6 bases to trimming and J lost 8 bases; unmatched junction nucleotides: 3. For the CDR3, the DNA is TGTGCCAGCAGCCGGGGACTAGCGGGGGATGAGCAGTTCTTC. Protein sequence: CASSRGLAGDEQFF.

The chain has TRBV20-1 and TRBJ2-7, with TRBD1 matching over 11 bases. The CDR3 has 15 amino acids. J gave up 5 bases and V 1 base, and 7 bases lay outside the gene matches. From germline, CDR1 is DFQATT and CDR2 SNEGSKA (reference sequence). The CDR3 DNA sequence: TGCAGTGCTAGAGTATGGGACAGGGGGTCCCACGAGCAGTACTTC. This codes for CSARVWDRGSHEQYF.

This clonotype was recorded a few times. The rearrangement joins TRBV7-2 to TRBJ2-3; 11 bases line up with TRBD1. Germline trimming cut 2 bases from V and 3 bases from J; bases unmatched to any gene: 16. CDR3 length: 20 residues. In germline, CDR1 is SGHTA, CDR2 FQGNSA. CDR3 amino acids: CASSLQPPGRDRGITDTQYF. As DNA, the CDR3 is TGTGCCAGCAGCTTACAACCTCCGGGACGGGACAGGGGGATTACAGATACGCAGTATTTT.

This chain links TRBV6-2 or TRBV6-3 with TRBJ2-6, with 9 bases that match TRBD2. Germline values: CDR1 MNHEY, CDR2 SVGEGT. V shed 5 bases, J shed 4 bases, and the junction held 12 bases outside the gene matches. This CDR3 contains 18 residues. This CDR3 reads CASSRIGGGASGANVLTF. Written as DNA, the CDR3 is TGTGCCAGCAGTCGGATCGGCGGGGGGGCCTCAGGGGCCAACGTCCTGACTTTC.

V gene TRBV4-3 combines with J gene TRBJ1-2; 8 nucleotides line up with TRBD1. J was trimmed by 2 bases and V by 3 bases; bases with no gene match: 8. There are 16 residues in the CDR3. The germline V gene has CDR1 LGHNA and CDR2 YSLEER. The DNA for the CDR3 is TGCGCCAGCAGCCACGGGGCACAGGGGGAGAACTATGGCTACACCTTC. Its translation is CASSHGAQGENYGYTF.

In this sample, this clonotype turned up many times. The chain employs TRBV6-2 or TRBV6-3 and TRBJ2-7, with D uncertain. V was trimmed by 10 bases and J by 4 bases, leaving 11 bases between them. Germline V gene sequence: CDR1 MNHEY, CDR2 SVGEGT. The length of the CDR3 is 11 residues. CDR3 protein: CATKRPYEQYF. CDR3 nucleotides: TGTGCCACCAAAAGACCTTACGAGCAGTACTTC.

The V and J genes are TRBV12-3 or TRBV12-4 and TRBJ2-3; 12 bases are shared with TRBD1. The V segment lost 4 bases and the J segment 2 bases; nucleotides outside the gene matches: 4. The CDR3 consists of 16 residues. CDR3 sequence reads: CASSSGTGGVTDTQYF. CDR3 nucleotides: TGTGCCAGCAGTTCCGGGACAGGGGGCGTCACAGATACGCAGTATTTT.

In regard to this clonotype: Mismatch with germline at one junction end may stem from a read error. V usage is TRBV9 and J usage is TRBJ1-2; D gene unclear. CDR1 and CDR2 from the germline V gene are SGDLS and YYNGEE. The CDR3 runs to 16 residues. CDR3 DNA sequence: TGTACCAGCAGCGTAGATCCCCTTCGGGATAACTATGGCTACACCTTC. Protein: CTSSVDPLRDNYGYTF.